This T cell receptor beta chain was sequenced during a study of vaccination and CD4 T cells after COVID-19. At the Johns Hopkins FTIC core, DNA taken from cultured CD4+ T cells was sequenced by way of the Oncomine TCR Beta short-read assay. TCRdb redid the calling of the PCR reads with MiXCR, one entry per CDR3 protein. The table shows some 7,000 distinct CDR3 sequences, with around 50% occurring only once. As for this clonotype: Antigen specificity is unknown.

Regarding treatment: approximately nine-day PBMC culture with coronavirus spike peptide pools or control peptides (ViraFEST assay). During the years 2011-2018, before the COVID-19 pandemic, the unexposed donor's CD4+ T cells were collected. The germline gives CDR1 SNHLY, CDR2 FYNNEI. Deletions cut 5 bases from V and 2 bases from J, with 15 bases between. The CDR3 runs to 15 residues. The chain is built from TRBV2 and TRBJ1-1; D remains unclear. Sequencing input: CD4+ T cells from blood, cultured in vitro. The receptor was derived from a human donor in good health. CDR3 region: CASSSRFRINTEAFF. The DNA for the CDR3 is TGTGCCAGCAGTAGTAGGTTTAGGATAAACACTGAAGCTTTCTTT. Combining the CDR3 with reference TRBV2 and TRBJ1-1 gives the whole variable domain EPEVTQTPSHQVTQMGQEVILRCVPISNHLYFYWYRQILGQKVEFLVSFYNNEISEKSEIFDDQFSVERPDGSNFTLKIRSTKLEDSAMYFCASSSRFRINTEAFFGQGTRLTVV.